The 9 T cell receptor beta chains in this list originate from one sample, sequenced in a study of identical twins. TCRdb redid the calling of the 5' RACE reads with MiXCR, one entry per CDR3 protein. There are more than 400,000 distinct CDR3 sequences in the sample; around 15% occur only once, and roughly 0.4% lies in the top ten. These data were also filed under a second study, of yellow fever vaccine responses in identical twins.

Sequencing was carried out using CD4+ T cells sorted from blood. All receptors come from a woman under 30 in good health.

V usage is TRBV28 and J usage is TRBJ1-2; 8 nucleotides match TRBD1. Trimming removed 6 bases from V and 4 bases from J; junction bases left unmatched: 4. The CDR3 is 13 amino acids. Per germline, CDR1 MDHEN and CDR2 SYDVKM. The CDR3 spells CASSQTGGYGYTF. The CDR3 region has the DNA TGTGCCAGCAGCCAAACAGGGGGCTATGGCTACACCTTC.

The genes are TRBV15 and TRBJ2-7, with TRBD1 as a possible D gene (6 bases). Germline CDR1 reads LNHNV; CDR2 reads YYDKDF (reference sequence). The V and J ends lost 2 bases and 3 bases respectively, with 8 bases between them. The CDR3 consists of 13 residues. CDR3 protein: CATSRSTGYEQYV. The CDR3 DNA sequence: TGTGCCACCAGCAGATCGACAGGCTACGAGCAGTACGTC.

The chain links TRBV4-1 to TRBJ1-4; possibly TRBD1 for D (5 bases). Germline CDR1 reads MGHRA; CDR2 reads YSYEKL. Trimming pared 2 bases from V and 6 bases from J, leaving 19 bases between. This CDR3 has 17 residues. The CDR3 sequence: CASSQTGRGMVYEKLFF. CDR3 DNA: TGCGCCAGCAGCCAAACGGGACGAGGGATGGTTTATGAAAAACTGTTTTTT.

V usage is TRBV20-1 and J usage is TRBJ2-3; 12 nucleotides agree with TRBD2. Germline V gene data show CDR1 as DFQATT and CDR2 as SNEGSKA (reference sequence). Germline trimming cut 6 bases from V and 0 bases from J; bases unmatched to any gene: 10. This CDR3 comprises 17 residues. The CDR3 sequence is CSAAGLAGTISTDTQYF. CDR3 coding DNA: TGCAGTGCCGCGGGACTAGCGGGCACCATCAGCACAGATACGCAGTATTTT.

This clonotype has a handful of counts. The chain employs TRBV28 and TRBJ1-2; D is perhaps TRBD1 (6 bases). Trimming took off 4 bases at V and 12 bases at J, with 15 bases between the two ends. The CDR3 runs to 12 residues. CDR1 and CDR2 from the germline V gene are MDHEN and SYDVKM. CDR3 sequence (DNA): TGTGCCAGCAGTTCCCGACAGGAAAGGAACACCTTC. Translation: CASSSRQERNTF.

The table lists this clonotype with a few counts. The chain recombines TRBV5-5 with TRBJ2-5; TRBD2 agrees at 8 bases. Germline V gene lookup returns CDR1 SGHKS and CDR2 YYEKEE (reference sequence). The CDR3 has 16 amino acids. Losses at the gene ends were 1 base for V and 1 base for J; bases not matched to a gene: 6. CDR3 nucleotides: TGTGCCAGCAGCTTGCAAGTAGCGGGGTCCCAAGAGACCCAGTACTTC. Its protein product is CASSLQVAGSQETQYF. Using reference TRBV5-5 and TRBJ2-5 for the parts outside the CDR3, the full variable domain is DAGVTQSPTHLIKTRGQQVTLRCSPISGHKSVSWYQQVLGQGPQFIFQYYEKEERGRGNFPDRFSARQFPNYSSELNVNALLLGDSALYLCASSLQVAGSQETQYFGPGTRLLVL.

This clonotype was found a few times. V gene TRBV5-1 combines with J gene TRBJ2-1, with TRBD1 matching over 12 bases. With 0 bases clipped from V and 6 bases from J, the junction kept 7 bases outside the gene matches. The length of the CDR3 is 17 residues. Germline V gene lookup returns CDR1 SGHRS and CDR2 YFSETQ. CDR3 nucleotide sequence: TGCGCCAGCAGCTTGGTCCCGGGACAGGGGGCCACCAATGAGCAGTTCTTC. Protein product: CASSLVPGQGATNEQFF. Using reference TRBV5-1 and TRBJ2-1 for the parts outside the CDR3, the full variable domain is KAGVTQTPRYLIKTRGQQVTLSCSPISGHRSVSWYQQTPGQGLQFLFEYFSETQRNKGNFPGRFSGRQFSNSRSEMNVSTLELGDSALYLCASSLVPGQGATNEQFFGPGTRLTVL.

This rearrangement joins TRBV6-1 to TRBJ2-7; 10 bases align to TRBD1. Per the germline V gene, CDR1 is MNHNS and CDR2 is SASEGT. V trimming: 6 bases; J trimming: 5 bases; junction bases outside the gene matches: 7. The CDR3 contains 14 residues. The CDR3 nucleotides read TGTGCCAGCAGATCCGGGACAGGGGTCCACGAGCAGTACTTC. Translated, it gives CASRSGTGVHEQYF.

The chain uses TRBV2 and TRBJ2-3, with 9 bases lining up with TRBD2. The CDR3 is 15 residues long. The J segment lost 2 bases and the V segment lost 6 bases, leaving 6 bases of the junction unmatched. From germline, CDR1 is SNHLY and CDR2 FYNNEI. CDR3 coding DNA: TGTGCCAGCAGGACTAGCGGCCTCTTCACAGATACGCAGTATTTT. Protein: CASRTSGLFTDTQYF.